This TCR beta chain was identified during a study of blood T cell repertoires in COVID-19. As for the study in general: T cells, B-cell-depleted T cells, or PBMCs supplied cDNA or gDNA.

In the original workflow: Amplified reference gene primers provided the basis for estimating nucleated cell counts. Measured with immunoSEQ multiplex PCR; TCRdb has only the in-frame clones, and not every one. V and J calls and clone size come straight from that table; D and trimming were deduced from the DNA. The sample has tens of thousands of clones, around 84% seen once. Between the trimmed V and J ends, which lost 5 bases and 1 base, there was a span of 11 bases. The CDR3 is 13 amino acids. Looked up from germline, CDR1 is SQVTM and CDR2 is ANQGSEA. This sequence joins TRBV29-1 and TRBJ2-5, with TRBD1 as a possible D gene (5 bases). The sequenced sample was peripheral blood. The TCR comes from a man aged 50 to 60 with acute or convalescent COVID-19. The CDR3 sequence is CSVFGQGQETQYF. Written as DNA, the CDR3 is TGCAGCGTTTTTGGGCAGGGCCAAGAGACCCAGTACTTC.